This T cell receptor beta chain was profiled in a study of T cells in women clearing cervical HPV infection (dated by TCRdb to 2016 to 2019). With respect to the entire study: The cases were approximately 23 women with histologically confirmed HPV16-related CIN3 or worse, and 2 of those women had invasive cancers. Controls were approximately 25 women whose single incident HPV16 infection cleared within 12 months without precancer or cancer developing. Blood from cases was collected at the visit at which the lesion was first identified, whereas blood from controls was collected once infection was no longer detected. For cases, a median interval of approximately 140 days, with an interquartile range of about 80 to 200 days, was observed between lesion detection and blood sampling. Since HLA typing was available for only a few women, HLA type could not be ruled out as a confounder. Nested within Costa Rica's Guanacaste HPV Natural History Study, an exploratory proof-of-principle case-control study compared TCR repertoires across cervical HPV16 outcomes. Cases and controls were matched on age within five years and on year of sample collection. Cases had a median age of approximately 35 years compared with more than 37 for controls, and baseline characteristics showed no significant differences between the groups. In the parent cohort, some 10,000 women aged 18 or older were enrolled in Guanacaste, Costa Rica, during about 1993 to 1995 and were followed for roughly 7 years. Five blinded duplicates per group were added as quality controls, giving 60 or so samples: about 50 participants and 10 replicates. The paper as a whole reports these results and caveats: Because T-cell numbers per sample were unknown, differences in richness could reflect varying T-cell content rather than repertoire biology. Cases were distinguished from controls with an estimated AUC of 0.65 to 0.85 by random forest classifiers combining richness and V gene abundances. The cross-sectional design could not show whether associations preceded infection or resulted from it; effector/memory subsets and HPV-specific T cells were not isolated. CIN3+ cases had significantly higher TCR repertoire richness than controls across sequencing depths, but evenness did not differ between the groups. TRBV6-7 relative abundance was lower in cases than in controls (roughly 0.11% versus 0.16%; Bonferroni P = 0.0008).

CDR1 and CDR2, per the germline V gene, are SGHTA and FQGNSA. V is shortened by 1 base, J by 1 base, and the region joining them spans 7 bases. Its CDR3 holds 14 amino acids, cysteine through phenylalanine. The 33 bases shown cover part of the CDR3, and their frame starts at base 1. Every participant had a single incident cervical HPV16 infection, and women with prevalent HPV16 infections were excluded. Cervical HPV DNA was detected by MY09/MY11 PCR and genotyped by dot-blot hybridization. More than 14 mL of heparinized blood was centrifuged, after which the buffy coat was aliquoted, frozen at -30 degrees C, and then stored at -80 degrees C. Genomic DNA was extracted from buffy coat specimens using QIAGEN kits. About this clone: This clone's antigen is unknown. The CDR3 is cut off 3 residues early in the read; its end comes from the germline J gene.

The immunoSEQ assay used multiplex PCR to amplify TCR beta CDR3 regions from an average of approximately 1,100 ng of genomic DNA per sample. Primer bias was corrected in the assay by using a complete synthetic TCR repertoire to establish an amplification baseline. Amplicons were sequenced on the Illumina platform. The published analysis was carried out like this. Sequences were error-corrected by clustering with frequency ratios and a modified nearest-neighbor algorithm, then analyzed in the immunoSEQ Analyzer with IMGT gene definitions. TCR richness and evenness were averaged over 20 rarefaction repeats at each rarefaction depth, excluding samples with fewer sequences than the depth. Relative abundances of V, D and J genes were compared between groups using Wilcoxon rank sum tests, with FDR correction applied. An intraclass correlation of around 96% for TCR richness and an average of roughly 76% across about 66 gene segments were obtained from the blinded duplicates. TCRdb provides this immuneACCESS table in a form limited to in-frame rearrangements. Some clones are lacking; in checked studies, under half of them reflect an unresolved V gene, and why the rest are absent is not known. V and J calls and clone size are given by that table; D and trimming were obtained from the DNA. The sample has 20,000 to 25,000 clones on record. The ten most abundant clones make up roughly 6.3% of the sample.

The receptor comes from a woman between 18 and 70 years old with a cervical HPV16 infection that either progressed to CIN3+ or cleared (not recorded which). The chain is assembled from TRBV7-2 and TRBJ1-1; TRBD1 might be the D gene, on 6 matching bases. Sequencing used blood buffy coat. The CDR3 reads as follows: CASSLGQANTEAFF. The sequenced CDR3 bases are TGTGCCAGCAGCTTAGGACAGGCGAACACTGAA.